This T cell receptor beta chain was sequenced during a study of naive and memory T cell subsets. Whole-study results and caveats: Delayed type IV hypersensitivity infiltration was taken to explain higher tuberculin-site TCR counts.

Trimming removed 2 bases from V and 3 bases from J; junction bases left unmatched: 16. The CDR3 length is 20 residues. Germline lookup yields CDR1 SEHNR and CDR2 FQNEAQ (reference sequence). Treatment of the sample: skin biopsy from PPD injection site in Mantoux-positive individual. An oligonucleotide containing a UMI was ligated to the 3' end of TCR cDNA. The SP2 primer and nested alpha and beta constant region primers amplified ligated cDNA in four rounds. TCRdb reprocessed the UMI-ligation and nested PCR reads via MiXCR and lists one record per CDR3 protein. The sample yields around 30,000 distinct CDR3 sequences, 6.5% to 8% seen once. Relative to its sample, this clonotype is medium-sized (0.01 to 0.1%). Its cognate antigen is unknown.

The specimen comprised skin, sampled from a tuberculin skin test site. This chain uses TRBV7-9 with TRBJ2-2; 9 bases are shared with TRBD1. The clonotype originates from an adult in good health. The chain's CDR3 is CASSLIGTGLPTADTGELFF. The CDR3, as DNA: TGTGCCAGCAGCTTAATCGGGACAGGGCTTCCTACTGCGGACACCGGGGAGCTGTTTTTT.